This T cell receptor beta chain was recovered during a study of blood T cells in healthy people across ages. CDR3 length equals 14 residues. Looked up from germline, CDR1 is SGHAT and CDR2 is FQNNGV. The use of a sample-barcoded 5' primer and a J-beta primer mix characterized a second PCR of about 7 to 12 cycles. TCRdb analysed the 5' RACE reads with MiXCR anew, one entry per CDR3 protein. The sample has 540,000 or so distinct CDR3 sequences; around half are singletons. Remarks on this clonotype: A junction boundary mismatches the germline segment, possibly from a read error.

The receptor's source is a man of 80 years or more in good health. The sample comprised blood. This chain connects TRBV11-2 to TRBJ2-7, with 9 nucleotides matching TRBD1. The CDR3 coding sequence is TGTGCCAGCAGAGATACAGGGGGCCCCTACGAGCAGAACTTC. This encodes CASRDTGGPYEQNF. Drawing the rest from reference TRBV11-2 and TRBJ2-7, the complete variable domain is EAGVAQSPRYKIIEKRQSVAFWCNPISGHATLYWYQQILGQGPKLLIQFQNNGVVDDSQLPKDRFSAERLKGVDSTLKIQPAKLEDSAVYLCASRDTGGPYEQNFGPGTRLTVT.